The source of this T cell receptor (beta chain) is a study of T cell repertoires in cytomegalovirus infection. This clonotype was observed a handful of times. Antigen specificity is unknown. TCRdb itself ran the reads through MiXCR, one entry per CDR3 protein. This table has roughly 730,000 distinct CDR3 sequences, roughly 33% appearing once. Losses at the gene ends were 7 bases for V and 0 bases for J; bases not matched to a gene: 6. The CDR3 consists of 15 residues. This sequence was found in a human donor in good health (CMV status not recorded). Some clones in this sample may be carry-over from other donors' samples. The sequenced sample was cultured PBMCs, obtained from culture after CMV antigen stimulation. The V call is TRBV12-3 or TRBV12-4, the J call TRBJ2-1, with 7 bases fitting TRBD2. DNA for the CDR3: TGTGCCAGCAAATGGCGGGAGACCTCCTACAATGAGCAGTTCTTC. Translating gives CASKWRETSYNEQFF.